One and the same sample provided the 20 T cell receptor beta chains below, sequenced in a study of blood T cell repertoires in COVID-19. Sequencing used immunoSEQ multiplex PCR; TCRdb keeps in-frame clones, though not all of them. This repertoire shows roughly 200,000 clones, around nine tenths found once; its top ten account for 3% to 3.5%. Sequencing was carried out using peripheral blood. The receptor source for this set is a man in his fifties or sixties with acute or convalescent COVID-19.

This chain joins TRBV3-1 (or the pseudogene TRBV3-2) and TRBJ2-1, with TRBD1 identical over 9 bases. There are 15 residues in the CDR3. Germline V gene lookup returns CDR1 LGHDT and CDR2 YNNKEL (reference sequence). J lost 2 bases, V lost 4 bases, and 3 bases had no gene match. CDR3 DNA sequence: TGTGCCAGCAGCCTGGGACAGGGCCCCTACAATGAGCAGTTCTTC. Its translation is CASSLGQGPYNEQFF.

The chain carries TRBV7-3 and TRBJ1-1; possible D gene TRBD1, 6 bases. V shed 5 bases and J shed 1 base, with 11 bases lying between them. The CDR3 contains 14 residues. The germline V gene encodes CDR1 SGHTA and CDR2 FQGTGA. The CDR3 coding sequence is TGTGCCAGCAGCCCAGCGGGGGCGAACACTGAAGCTTTCTTT. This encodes CASSPAGANTEAFF.

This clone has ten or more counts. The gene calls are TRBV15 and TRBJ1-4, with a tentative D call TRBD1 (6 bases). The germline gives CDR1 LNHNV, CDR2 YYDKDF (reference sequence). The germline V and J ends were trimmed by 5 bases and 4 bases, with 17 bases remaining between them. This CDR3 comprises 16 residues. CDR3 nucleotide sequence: TGTGCCACCAGCTCGACGCAGGGGACGGGTAATGAAAAACTGTTTTTT. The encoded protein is CATSSTQGTGNEKLFF.

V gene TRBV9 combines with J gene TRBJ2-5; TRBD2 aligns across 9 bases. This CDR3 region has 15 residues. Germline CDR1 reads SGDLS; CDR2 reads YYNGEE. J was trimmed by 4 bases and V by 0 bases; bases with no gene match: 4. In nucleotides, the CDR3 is TGTGCCAGCAGCGTAGGCGGGGGGGCCGGAGAGACCCAGTACTTC. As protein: CASSVGGGAGETQYF.

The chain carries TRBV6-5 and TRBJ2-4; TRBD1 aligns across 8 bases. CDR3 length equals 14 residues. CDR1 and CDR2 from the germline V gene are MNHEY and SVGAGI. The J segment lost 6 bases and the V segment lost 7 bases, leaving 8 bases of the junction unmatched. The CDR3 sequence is CASTAGGTVNIQYF. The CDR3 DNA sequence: TGTGCCAGCACCGCAGGGGGCACGGTAAACATTCAGTACTTC.

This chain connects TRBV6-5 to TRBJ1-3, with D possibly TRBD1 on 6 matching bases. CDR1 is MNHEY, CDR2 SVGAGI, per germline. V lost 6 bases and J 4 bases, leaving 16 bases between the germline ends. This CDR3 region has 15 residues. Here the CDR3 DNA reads TGTGCCAGCAGGCGAGAGGGGGTCTTGGGAAACACCATATATTTT. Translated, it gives CASRREGVLGNTIYF.

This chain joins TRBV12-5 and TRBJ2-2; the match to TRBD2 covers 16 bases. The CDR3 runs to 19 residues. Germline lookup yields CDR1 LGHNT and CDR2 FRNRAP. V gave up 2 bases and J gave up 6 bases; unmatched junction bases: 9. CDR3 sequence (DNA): TGTGCTAGTGGTTTGCTCGCCGGGACTAGCGGGGGGGCCCCCGGGGAGCTGTTTTTT. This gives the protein CASGLLAGTSGGAPGELFF.

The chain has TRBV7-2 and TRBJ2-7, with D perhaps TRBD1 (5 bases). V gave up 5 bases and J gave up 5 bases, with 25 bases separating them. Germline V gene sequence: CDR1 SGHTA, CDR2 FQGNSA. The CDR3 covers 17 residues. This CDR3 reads CASSDRFRQGRPHEQYF. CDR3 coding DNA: TGTGCCAGCAGCGATAGATTCCGGCAGGGCAGGCCACACGAGCAGTACTTC.

Here the CDR3 reads CASSLWTSGGRTQYF. The CDR3 region has the DNA TGTGCCAGCAGCTTATGGACTAGCGGGGGGCGGACCCAGTACTTC. The rearrangement links TRBV7-2 to TRBJ2-5; 14 bases are a match to TRBD2. V lost 2 bases to trimming and J lost 7 bases; unmatched junction nucleotides: 3. The CDR3 contains 15 residues. Per germline, CDR1 SGHTA and CDR2 FQGNSA.

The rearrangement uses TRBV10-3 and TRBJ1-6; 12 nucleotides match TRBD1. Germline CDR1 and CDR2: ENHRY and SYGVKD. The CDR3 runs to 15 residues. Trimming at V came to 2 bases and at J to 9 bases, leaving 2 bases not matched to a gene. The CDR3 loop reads CAISEPGQGASPLHF. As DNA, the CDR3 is TGTGCCATCAGTGAGCCGGGACAGGGGGCTTCACCCCTCCACTTT.

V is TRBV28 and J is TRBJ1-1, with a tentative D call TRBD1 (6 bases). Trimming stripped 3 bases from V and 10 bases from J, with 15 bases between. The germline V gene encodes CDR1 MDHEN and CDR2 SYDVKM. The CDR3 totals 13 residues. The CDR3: CASSLSGTLGAFF. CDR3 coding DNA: TGTGCCAGCAGTTTGTCCGGGACACTTGGAGCTTTCTTT.

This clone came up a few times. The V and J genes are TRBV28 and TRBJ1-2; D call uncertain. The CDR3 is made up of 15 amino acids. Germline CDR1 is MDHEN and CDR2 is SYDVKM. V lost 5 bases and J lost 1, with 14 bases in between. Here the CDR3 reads CASSPPGSFNYGYTF. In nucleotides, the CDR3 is TGTGCCAGCAGTCCACCGGGATCTTTTAACTATGGCTACACCTTC.

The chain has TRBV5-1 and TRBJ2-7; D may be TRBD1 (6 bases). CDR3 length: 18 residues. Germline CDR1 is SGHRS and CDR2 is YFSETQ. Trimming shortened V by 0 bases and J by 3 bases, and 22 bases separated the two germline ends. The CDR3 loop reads CASSLGGRQGRRSYEQYF. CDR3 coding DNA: TGCGCCAGCAGCTTGGGGGGGCGCCAGGGAAGAAGGAGCTACGAGCAGTACTTC.

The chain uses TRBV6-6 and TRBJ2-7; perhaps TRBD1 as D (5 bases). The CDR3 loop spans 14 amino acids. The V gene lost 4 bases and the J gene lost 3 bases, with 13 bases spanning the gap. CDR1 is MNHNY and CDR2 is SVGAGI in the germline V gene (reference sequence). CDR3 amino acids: CASSFTQAYYEQYF. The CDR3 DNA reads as TGTGCCAGCAGTTTCACACAGGCCTACTACGAGCAGTACTTC.

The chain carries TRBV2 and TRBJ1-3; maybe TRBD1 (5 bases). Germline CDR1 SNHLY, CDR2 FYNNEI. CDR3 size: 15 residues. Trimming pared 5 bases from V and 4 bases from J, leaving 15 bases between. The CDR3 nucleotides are TGTGCCAGCAGTCCGGGACGGGGGTTAGGAAACACCATATATTTT. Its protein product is CASSPGRGLGNTIYF.

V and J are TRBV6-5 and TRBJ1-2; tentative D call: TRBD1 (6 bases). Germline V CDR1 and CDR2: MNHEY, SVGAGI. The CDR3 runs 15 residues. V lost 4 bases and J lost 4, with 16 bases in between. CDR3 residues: CASSWGQQQLYGYTF. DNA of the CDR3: TGTGCCAGCAGTTGGGGGCAACAGCAACTCTATGGCTACACCTTC.

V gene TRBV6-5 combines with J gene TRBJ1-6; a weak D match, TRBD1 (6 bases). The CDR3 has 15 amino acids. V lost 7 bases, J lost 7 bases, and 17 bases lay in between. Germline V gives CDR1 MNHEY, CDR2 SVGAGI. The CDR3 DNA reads TGTGCCAGCACCCCATCGCAGGGGAGCAATTCACCCCTCCACTTT. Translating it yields CASTPSQGSNSPLHF.

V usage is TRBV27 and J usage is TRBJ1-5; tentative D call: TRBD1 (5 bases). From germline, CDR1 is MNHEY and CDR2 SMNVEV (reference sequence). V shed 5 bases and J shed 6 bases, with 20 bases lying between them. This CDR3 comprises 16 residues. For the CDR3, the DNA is TGTGCCAGCAGTCCAATGGGGAGGGGAGAGGGTCAGCCCCAGCATTTT. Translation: CASSPMGRGEGQPQHF.

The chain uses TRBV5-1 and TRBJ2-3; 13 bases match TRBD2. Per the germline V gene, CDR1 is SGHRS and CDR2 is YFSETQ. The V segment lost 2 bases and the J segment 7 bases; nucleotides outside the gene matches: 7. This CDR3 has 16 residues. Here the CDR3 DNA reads TGCGCCAGCAGCTTCCGACTAGCGGGGGGCAACTATACGCAGTATTTT. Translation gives CASSFRLAGGNYTQYF. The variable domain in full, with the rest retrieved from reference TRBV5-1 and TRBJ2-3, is KAGVTQTPRYLIKTRGQQVTLSCSPISGHRSVSWYQQTPGQGLQFLFEYFSETQRNKGNFPGRFSGRQFSNSRSEMNVSTLELGDSALYLCASSFRLAGGNYTQYFGPGTRLTVL.

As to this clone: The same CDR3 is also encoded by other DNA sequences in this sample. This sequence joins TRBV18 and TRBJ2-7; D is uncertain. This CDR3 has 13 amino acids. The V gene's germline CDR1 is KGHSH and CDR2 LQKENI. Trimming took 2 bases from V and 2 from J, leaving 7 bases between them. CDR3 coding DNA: TGTGCCAGCTCACCAGGGCAGACCTACGAGCAGTACTTC. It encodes CASSPGQTYEQYF. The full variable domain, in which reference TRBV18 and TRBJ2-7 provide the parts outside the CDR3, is NAGVMQNPRHLVRRRGQEARLRCSPMKGHSHVYWYRQLPEEGLKFMVYLQKENIIDESGMPKERFSAEFPKEGPSILRIQQVVRGDSAAYFCASSPGQTYEQYFGPGTRLTVT.